This T cell receptor (beta chain) was obtained from a study of regulatory and conventional T cells in RAG deficiency. The sorted conventional CD4+ T cells were CD25-low and CD127-high, with genomic DNA sequenced. Points on this clone: Antigen unknown.

Points from the study as a whole: Omenn patients showed >90% Treg-Tconv overlap and shorter CDR3 lengths.

This CDR3 region has 11 residues. Per the germline V gene, CDR1 is SQVTM and CDR2 is ANQGSEA. Trimming removed 5 bases at V and 4 bases at J, with 7 bases between. Produced via immunoSEQ multiplex PCR; TCRdb's table is partial and in-frame only. The sample includes tens of thousands of clones, around 94% of them seen just once. Another study also made use of these data, one on regulatory T cells. That paper adds: The PCR used 52 TRBV and 13 TRBJ primers.

The V call is TRBV29-1, the J call TRBJ2-3, with TRBD2 as a possible D gene (5 bases). Sequencing was carried out using CD4+ T cells sorted from blood. The sequence derives from a human donor in good health. CDR3 amino acids: CSVWRPDTQYF. Here the CDR3 DNA reads TGCAGCGTTTGGAGGCCAGATACGCAGTATTTT.